A selection of T cell receptor beta chains follows, all from one sample in a study of cytomegalovirus exposure and HLA in healthy donors. The table came from immunoSEQ multiplex PCR; TCRdb's copy has only in-frame clones and leaves some out. This table holds 130,000 or so clones, 82% found once. Sequenced material: PBMCs. All receptors derive from a man aged 18-30 years in good health and CMV-seropositive. CDR3s include the opening cysteine and the closing phenylalanine or tryptophan. D genes are given only for firm matches. The size of a clone is reported for some rows only, either as once, few or many, or as a class for expanded clones.

abundance: .; d_gene: .; v_gene: TRBV2; j_gene: TRBJ2-2; CDR3nt: TGTGCCAGCAAGGGAACAGGGTCAATCGGGGAGCTGTTTTTT; CDR3aa: CASKGTGSIGELFF
abundance: .; d_gene: .; v_gene: TRBV29-1; j_gene: TRBJ2-5; CDR3nt: TGCAGCGTTGGAGCAGATTACGGGGGAGCGACCCAGTACTTC; CDR3aa: CSVGADYGGATQYF
abundance: .; d_gene: TRBD1; v_gene: TRBV12-5; j_gene: TRBJ1-5; CDR3nt: TGTGCTAGTGGTTCCCCCCGATGGACAGGTTCGAGCAATCAGCCCCAGCATTTT; CDR3aa: CASGSPRWTGSSNQPQHF
abundance: .; d_gene: TRBD1; v_gene: TRBV6-5; j_gene: TRBJ2-5; CDR3nt: TGTGCCAGCAGGGGACAGGGGATCCAAGAGACCCAGTACTTC; CDR3aa: CASRGQGIQETQYF
abundance: .; d_gene: .; v_gene: TRBV5-1; j_gene: TRBJ1-1; CDR3nt: TGCGCCAGTCAACCTACAGGGATGTTGGCAGGAACTGAAGCTTTCTTT; CDR3aa: CASQPTGMLAGTEAFF
abundance: .; d_gene: TRBD2; v_gene: TRBV4-1; j_gene: TRBJ2-3; CDR3nt: TGCGCCAGCAGCCAAAAAGAAGCGGGAGGGCCCACAGATACGCAGTATTTT; CDR3aa: CASSQKEAGGPTDTQYF
abundance: .; d_gene: TRBD1; v_gene: TRBV27; j_gene: TRBJ1-2; CDR3nt: TGTGCCAGCAGGGCCGGGACAGGGGGCGGCTATGGCTACACCTTC; CDR3aa: CASRAGTGGGYGYTF
abundance: .; d_gene: .; v_gene: TRBV19; j_gene: TRBJ1-2; CDR3nt: TGTGCCAGTAGCCAAGGACTAGTCTATGGCTACACCTTC; CDR3aa: CASSQGLVYGYTF
abundance: .; d_gene: .; v_gene: TRBV4-2; j_gene: TRBJ2-3; CDR3nt: TGTGCCAGCAGCCAAGGGCAGCGGAGGACAGATACGCAGTATTTT; CDR3aa: CASSQGQRRTDTQYF
abundance: .; d_gene: .; v_gene: TRBV4-2; j_gene: TRBJ2-7; CDR3nt: TGTGCCAGCAGCCAAGGTGCGGAACCCCCCTACGAGCAGTACTTC; CDR3aa: CASSQGAEPPYEQYF
abundance: once; d_gene: .; v_gene: TRBV18; j_gene: TRBJ2-5; CDR3nt: TGTGCCAGCTCACCAACAATCCAAGAGACCCAGTACTTC; CDR3aa: CASSPTIQETQYF
abundance: once; d_gene: .; v_gene: TRBV5-8; j_gene: TRBJ2-1; CDR3nt: TGTGCCAGCAGCAAGGAAAACCTGGGGGCTGCCTACAATGAGCAGTTCTTC; CDR3aa: CASSKENLGAAYNEQFF
abundance: few; d_gene: .; v_gene: TRBV11-3; j_gene: TRBJ1-1; CDR3nt: TGTGCCAGCAGCTTAGAAGGCTTATACAGCCAGATGAACACTGAAGCTTTCTTT; CDR3aa: CASSLEGLYSQMNTEAFF
abundance: once; d_gene: TRBD1; v_gene: TRBV7-9; j_gene: TRBJ2-1; CDR3nt: TGTGCCAGCAGCAGGGACAGGGCGCATGAGCAGTTCTTC; CDR3aa: CASSRDRAHEQFF
abundance: .; d_gene: .; v_gene: TRBV27; j_gene: TRBJ2-5; CDR3nt: TGTGCCAGCAGTCAGACAGGCCGGCGGGAGACCCAGTACTTC; CDR3aa: CASSQTGRRETQYF
abundance: .; d_gene: .; v_gene: TRBV28; j_gene: TRBJ2-7; CDR3nt: TGTGCCAGCAGTCTCGCGGGATGGGAGCAGTACTTC; CDR3aa: CASSLAGWEQYF
abundance: few; d_gene: .; v_gene: TRBV23-1; j_gene: TRBJ1-4; CDR3nt: TGCGCCAGCAGTCAATCCGGGACATGGAAGAATGAAAAACTGTTTTTT; CDR3aa: CASSQSGTWKNEKLFF